This T cell receptor (beta chain) was obtained from a study of shared clonotypes between healthy human individuals. The CDR3 is 14 amino acids. Losses at the gene ends were 6 bases for V and 0 bases for J; bases not matched to a gene: 4. Germline lookup yields CDR1 SQVTM and CDR2 ANQGSEA. The assay was carried out at the deep level. The method was immunoSEQ multiplex PCR; TCRdb's version includes in-frame clones alone and lacks a portion of them. The profile covers 2 million to 2.5 million clones, with 90% to 95% appearing a single time and 0.1% to 0.15% taken by the ten largest. As concerns this clone: Antigen: not known.

Whole-study results and caveats: Larger estimated richness was generally recorded for naive subsets relative to memory subsets. Non-shared clonotypes displayed generation probabilities falling below those of clonotypes present in all four donors.

The specimen was naive CD4+ T cells sorted from blood. Stated subset: CD45RA+ positively selected. The TCR sequence derives from a man younger than 35 in good health. The chain is built from TRBV29-1 and TRBJ1-3; 8 positions match TRBD1. In DNA, the CDR3 is TGCAGCGTAAACAGGGGGACCTCTGGAAACACCATATATTTT. It codes for CSVNRGTSGNTIYF.